This passage covers 10 T cell receptor beta chains from one sample sequenced in a study of blood T cell repertoires in COVID-19 (TCRdb year 2020). Receptors were amplified or captured by the immunoSEQ multiplex PCR assay. TCRdb took this table from immuneACCESS and kept in-frame rearrangements with V and J called. Such tables lack part of the clones; where checked against another copy, unresolved V genes explain under half of the gap, and the rest is unexplained. Across this sample there are 250,000 to 300,000 clones, with about 90% seen only once. 1% to 1.5% of the sample belongs to the ten largest clones. The specimen was PBMCs or T cells enriched from blood (not recorded which). These receptors came from a human donor in a cohort exposed to, infected with or recovered from COVID-19 (not recorded which). The donor label of this sample is uncertain.

The chain carries TRBV7-7 and TRBJ2-1; 8 nucleotides line up with TRBD1. J gave up 0 bases and V 0 bases, and 10 bases lay outside the gene matches. The germline V gene has CDR1 SSHAT and CDR2 FNYEAQ (reference sequence). The CDR3 loop spans 19 amino acids. DNA of the CDR3: TGTGCCAGCAGCTTAGCGGGGACAGGAATGCTTAGCTCCTACAATGAGCAGTTCTTC. As protein: CASSLAGTGMLSSYNEQFF.

Written as DNA, the CDR3 is TGTGCCAGTAGTATTTCGGGGGGCGGAAACACTGAAGCTTTCTTT. Translating gives CASSISGGGNTEAFF. The J gene is TRBJ1-1, the V gene TRBV19, with D perhaps matching TRBD1 (6 bases). V was cut by 3 bases and J by 2 bases, with 13 bases left in between. CDR3 size: 15 residues. Germline values: CDR1 LNHDA, CDR2 SQIVND (reference sequence).

The rearrangement links TRBV27 to TRBJ1-1, with D perhaps TRBD1 (6 bases). CDR1 MNHEY and CDR2 SMNVEV come from the germline V gene (reference sequence). V gave up 0 bases and J gave up 7 bases, with 6 bases separating them. CDR3 length equals 12 residues. This CDR3 reads CASSLSQGEAFF. The DNA of the CDR3 is TGTGCCAGCAGTTTATCACAGGGTGAAGCTTTCTTT.

This chain links TRBV18 with TRBJ2-1, with 8 bases lining up with TRBD2. This CDR3 comprises 17 residues. Germline lookup yields CDR1 KGHSH and CDR2 LQKENI. V trimming: 0 bases; J trimming: 8 bases; junction bases outside the gene matches: 12. The CDR3 nucleotides are TGTGCCAGCTCACCACCTCTAGCGGGTTCTCGTTATGATGAGCAGTTCTTC. Translating it yields CASSPPLAGSRYDEQFF. The full variable domain, rest sourced from reference TRBV18 and TRBJ2-1, is NAGVMQNPRHLVRRRGQEARLRCSPMKGHSHVYWYRQLPEEGLKFMVYLQKENIIDESGMPKERFSAEFPKEGPSILRIQQVVRGDSAAYFCASSPPLAGSRYDEQFFGPGTRLTVL.

This rearrangement joins TRBV30 to TRBJ2-1; a weak D match, TRBD1 (5 bases). The CDR3 spans 13 residues. Trimming removed 0 bases at V and 9 bases at J, with 12 bases between. In germline, CDR1 is GTSNPN, CDR2 SVGIG (reference sequence). The CDR3 here is CAWSVQAGTEQFF. The CDR3 DNA reads as TGTGCCTGGAGTGTACAGGCCGGCACTGAGCAGTTCTTC.

V is TRBV7-8 and J is TRBJ2-7; possible D gene TRBD1, 6 bases. The CDR3 has 14 residues. CDR1 SGHVS and CDR2 FQNEAQ come from the germline V gene. V lost 5 bases, J lost 5 bases, and 16 bases lay in between. The CDR3 DNA follows: TGTGCCAGCAGCGAGGGGGTCCTGTTCGACGAGCAGTACTTC. It codes for CASSEGVLFDEQYF.

DNA for the CDR3: TGTGCCAGCAGTTACTCAGGGGGCCAGCCCCAGCATTTT. It specifies CASSYSGGQPQHF. The chain has TRBV12-3 or TRBV12-4 and TRBJ1-5; 8 nucleotides align to TRBD1. This CDR3 region has 13 residues. The V and J ends lost 4 bases and 7 bases, in that order; junction bases with no gene match: 3.

This clone appeared once. This chain links TRBV4-1 with TRBJ2-7; tentative D call: TRBD1 (6 bases). The CDR3 is 15 residues long. V was clipped by 4 bases and J by 4 bases, with 17 bases between them. Germline CDR1 and CDR2: MGHRA and YSYEKL. CDR3 bases: TGCGCCAGCAGCCCGAGTCCCAGGGGAAGGTACGAGCAGTACTTC. As protein: CASSPSPRGRYEQYF.

V gene TRBV11-2 combines with J gene TRBJ2-7; D not resolved. This CDR3 is built from 13 residues. The germline V gene has CDR1 SGHAT and CDR2 FQNNGV. The V gene lost 5 bases and the J gene lost 2 bases, with 10 bases spanning the gap. The CDR3 here is CASSPPSTYEQYF. The CDR3 coding sequence is TGTGCCAGCAGCCCCCCCTCTACCTACGAGCAGTACTTC. The variable domain in full, with the rest retrieved from reference TRBV11-2 and TRBJ2-7, is EAGVAQSPRYKIIEKRQSVAFWCNPISGHATLYWYQQILGQGPKLLIQFQNNGVVDDSQLPKDRFSAERLKGVDSTLKIQPAKLEDSAVYLCASSPPSTYEQYFGPGTRLTVT.

This clone was recorded once. This chain joins TRBV12-5 and TRBJ1-5; D is undetermined. The CDR3 has 18 amino acids. V lost 0 bases and J lost 3, with 18 bases in between. Germline assignment: CDR1 LGHNT and CDR2 FRNRAP. The CDR3 protein is CASGLVRDSEDANQPQHF. DNA of the CDR3: TGTGCTAGTGGTTTGGTACGTGATAGCGAAGACGCCAATCAGCCCCAGCATTTT.